The 29 T cell receptor beta chains reported below all come from one sample, sequenced in a study of blood T cell repertoires in COVID-19. The protocol was immunoSEQ multiplex PCR, while the TCRdb copy is restricted to in-frame clones and leaves out a portion. Here the sample spans 270,000 or so clones, under 90% being singletons. Sample: peripheral blood. All receptors derive from a woman younger than 35 with acute or convalescent COVID-19.

The rearrangement links TRBV9 to TRBJ2-1, with 8 positions matching TRBD2. With V trimmed by 0 bases and J by 7 bases, 15 bases remained unmatched. Germline CDR1 reads SGDLS; CDR2 reads YYNGEE. CDR3 length equals 18 residues. CDR3 loop: CASSVEVLGLAGANEQFF. For the CDR3, the DNA is TGTGCCAGCAGCGTAGAGGTGTTAGGGCTAGCGGGTGCAAATGAGCAGTTCTTC. Complete variable domain (other parts from reference TRBV9 and TRBJ2-1): DSGVTQTPKHLITATGQRVTLRCSPRSGDLSVYWYQQSLDQGLQFLIQYYNGEERAKGNILERFSAQQFPDLHSELNLSSLELGDSALYFCASSVEVLGLAGANEQFFGPGTRLTVL.

The chain links TRBV6-5 to TRBJ1-6, with 9 nucleotides matching TRBD1. V was clipped by 6 bases and J by 9 bases; unmatched bases: 9. The CDR3 sequence is 15 residues long. Germline CDR1 is MNHEY and CDR2 is SVGAGI. Here the CDR3 reads CASRAGTGKVSPLHF. The CDR3, as DNA: TGTGCCAGCAGAGCCGGGACAGGGAAAGTTTCACCCCTCCACTTT.

The chain links TRBV6-2 or TRBV6-3 to TRBJ2-7, with 11 bases matching TRBD1. CDR1 MNHEY and CDR2 SVGEGT come from the germline V gene. The CDR3 has 16 residues. The V segment lost 0 bases and the J segment 6 bases; nucleotides outside the gene matches: 7. The CDR3 protein is CASSYSTGTGGIEQYF. The CDR3 bases are TGTGCCAGCAGTTACTCCACCGGGACAGGGGGGATCGAGCAGTACTTC.

The chain combines TRBV3-1 (or the pseudogene TRBV3-2) with TRBJ2-1; 12 nucleotides align to TRBD2. The CDR3 runs to 15 residues. Looked up from germline, CDR1 is LGHDT and CDR2 is YNNKEL (reference sequence). The V and J ends lost 4 bases and 5 bases, in that order; junction bases with no gene match: 3. CDR3 DNA sequence: TGTGCCAGCAGCCCGCGACTAGCGGGAGACAATGAGCAGTTCTTC. This encodes CASSPRLAGDNEQFF.

V and J are TRBV5-1 and TRBJ1-1; 9 bases fit TRBD1. This CDR3 contains 14 residues. V dropped 4 bases and J dropped 5; count of bases not matched to a gene: 6. CDR1 is SGHRS and CDR2 is YFSETQ in the germline V gene. The chain's CDR3 is CASSNRQGGTEAFF. CDR3 DNA sequence: TGCGCCAGCAGCAATAGACAGGGGGGAACTGAAGCTTTCTTT.

This chain connects TRBV6-1 to TRBJ1-2, with 8 nucleotides matching TRBD1. The CDR3 runs 14 residues. Germline V gives CDR1 MNHNS, CDR2 SASEGT. The V gene end was trimmed by 1 base and the J gene end by 6 bases; junction bases not matched to a gene: 4. DNA for the CDR3: TGTGCCAGCAGTGAAGGGCAGGGGGCGCATGGCTACACCTTC. Its translation: CASSEGQGAHGYTF.

The chain combines TRBV10-2 with TRBJ2-3; D is possibly TRBD2 (5 bases). Germline loops: CDR1 WSHSY, CDR2 SAAADI. The V gene lost 6 bases and the J gene lost 0 bases, with 7 bases spanning the gap. This CDR3 has 13 residues. The DNA of the CDR3 is TGCGCCAGCAGCTGGACTAGCACAGATACGCAGTATTTT. Amino acid sequence: CASSWTSTDTQYF.

This chain joins TRBV28 and TRBJ1-2, with D possibly being TRBD1 (6 bases). V was trimmed by 5 bases and J by 8 bases, leaving 18 bases between them. In germline, CDR1 is MDHEN, CDR2 SYDVKM. The CDR3 covers 14 residues. The CDR3 coding sequence is TGTGCCAGCAGTCCCCCCAACAGGGTCGGGGGCTACACCTTC. Protein product: CASSPPNRVGGYTF.

This chain links TRBV2 with TRBJ1-4; TRBD1 agrees at 7 bases. Germline-derived CDR1 and CDR2 are SNHLY and FYNNEI. The ends lost 6 bases at V and 7 bases at J; junction bases unmatched: 2. The CDR3 totals 12 residues. The CDR3, as DNA: TGTGCCAGCAGAGGGGACAGTGAAAAACTGTTTTTT. Its protein is CASRGDSEKLFF. The variable domain in full, completed from reference TRBV2 and TRBJ1-4, reads EPEVTQTPSHQVTQMGQEVILRCVPISNHLYFYWYRQILGQKVEFLVSFYNNEISEKSEIFDDQFSVERPDGSNFTLKIRSTKLEDSAMYFCASRGDSEKLFFGSGTQLSVL.

The chain carries TRBV7-9 and TRBJ1-1; 7 bases fit TRBD1. Germline-derived CDR1 and CDR2 are SEHNR and FQNEAQ (reference sequence). With 2 bases clipped from V and 8 bases from J, the junction kept 8 bases outside the gene matches. This CDR3 is 14 amino acids long. CDR3 loop: CASSLNLQGSEAFF. CDR3 nucleotide sequence: TGTGCCAGCAGCTTAAACCTACAGGGGTCCGAAGCTTTCTTT.

The rearrangement links TRBV7-9 to TRBJ2-7, with a tentative D call TRBD1 (6 bases). The CDR3 runs to 11 residues. The V gene lost 5 bases and the J gene lost 6 bases, with 8 bases spanning the gap. Germline CDR1 and CDR2: SEHNR and FQNEAQ (reference sequence). CDR3 region: CASSGQFEQYF. The CDR3 bases are TGTGCCAGCAGCGGACAGTTCGAGCAGTACTTC.

The gene calls are TRBV7-2 and TRBJ2-3, with TRBD1 as a possible D gene (5 bases). CDR3 length: 15 residues. V dropped 2 bases and J dropped 2 bases, with 11 bases sitting between them. The germline CDR1 and CDR2 sequences are SGHTA and FQGNSA. CDR3 nucleotide sequence: TGTGCCAGCAGCTTACGCTGGGGCTCCACAGATACGCAGTATTTT. Its protein is CASSLRWGSTDTQYF.

The chain is built from TRBV11-1 and TRBJ2-1, with TRBD2 matching over 11 bases. The CDR3 is 14 amino acids. Trimming at V came to 5 bases and at J to 8 bases, leaving 5 bases not matched to a gene. The germline V gene encodes CDR1 SGHAT and CDR2 FQDESV (reference sequence). The CDR3 here is CASSPTSGIDEQFF. In nucleotides, the CDR3 is TGTGCCAGCAGCCCGACTAGCGGGATAGATGAGCAGTTCTTC.

A few counts support this clone. The V and J genes are TRBV7-2 and TRBJ1-4, with TRBD1 identical over 7 bases. Germline-derived CDR1 and CDR2 are SGHTA and FQGNSA. V dropped 5 bases and J dropped 7; count of bases not matched to a gene: 16. The CDR3 extends over 17 amino acids. The CDR3 DNA reads as TGTGCCAGCAGCCAGGACAGGCCGAACACCGCGAGTGAAAAACTGTTTTTT. It is translated as CASSQDRPNTASEKLFF.

This chain joins TRBV7-9 and TRBJ2-7; TRBD1 is a possible D gene (6 bases). Deletions cut 5 bases from V and 2 bases from J, with 13 bases between. Germline V CDR1 and CDR2: SEHNR, FQNEAQ (reference sequence). CDR3 length: 14 amino acids. The CDR3 sequence is CASSEGTPAYEQYF. The DNA for the CDR3 is TGTGCCAGCAGCGAGGGGACACCCGCCTACGAGCAGTACTTC.

This chain connects TRBV19 to TRBJ2-1; no clear D. The V end lost 0 bases, the J end lost 1 base, and 10 bases lay between the germline ends. Germline V CDR1 and CDR2: LNHDA, SQIVND (reference sequence). The CDR3 has 16 residues. The CDR3 DNA reads as TGTGCCAGTAGTATAGAGGCAGTCCTTTCCTACAATGAGCAGTTCTTC. Translated: CASSIEAVLSYNEQFF.

The chain joins TRBV9 to TRBJ2-7; 8 nucleotides agree with TRBD2. Per germline, CDR1 SGDLS and CDR2 YYNGEE. The CDR3 length is 16 residues. V was clipped by 0 bases and J by 1 base; unmatched bases: 6. CDR3 DNA: TGTGCCAGCAGCGTAGACGGGAGGGCCGGGTCCTACGAGCAGTACTTC. Translating gives CASSVDGRAGSYEQYF.

This chain joins TRBV27 and TRBJ1-5; TRBD1 might be the D (6 bases). This CDR3 has 16 residues. Germline V gene lookup returns CDR1 MNHEY and CDR2 SMNVEV (reference sequence). The V and J ends lost 6 bases and 0 bases respectively, with 15 bases between them. CDR3: CASRPPGHLSNQPQHF. The CDR3 DNA follows: TGTGCCAGCAGACCCCCGGGACACCTTAGCAATCAGCCCCAGCATTTT.

Details on this clone: Other DNA sequences of this sample code for an identical CDR3. The chain uses TRBV7-2 and TRBJ1-4, with no clear D. CDR1 and CDR2 from the germline V gene are SGHTA and FQGNSA. Trimming took off 2 bases at V and 6 bases at J, with 7 bases between the two ends. CDR3 length: 13 amino acids. CDR3 region: CASSLRVYEKLFF. CDR3 nucleotides: TGTGCCAGCAGCTTACGGGTGTATGAAAAACTGTTTTTT.

This chain connects TRBV30 to TRBJ2-1, with 10 bases aligning to TRBD2. J was trimmed by 8 bases and V by 1 base; bases with no gene match: 14. CDR1 GTSNPN and CDR2 SVGIG come from the germline V gene (reference sequence). The CDR3 runs 17 residues. CDR3 in amino acids: CAWSASRTSGPTDEQFF. The CDR3 DNA follows: TGTGCCTGGAGTGCCAGCCGGACTAGCGGCCCCACCGATGAGCAGTTCTTC.

The chain has TRBV28 and TRBJ2-1, with D uncertain. The germline gives CDR1 MDHEN, CDR2 SYDVKM. CDR3 length: 15 amino acids. V lost 6 bases and J lost 2, with 14 bases in between. As DNA, the CDR3 is TGTGCCAGCAGGTCCGTCAGATCTCCCTACAATGAGCAGTTCTTC. Its protein product is CASRSVRSPYNEQFF.

This clone has just a few counts. The genes are TRBV7-8 and TRBJ1-1; 7 nucleotides agree with TRBD1. With V trimmed by 5 bases and J by 0 bases, 6 bases remained unmatched. The germline gives CDR1 SGHVS, CDR2 FQNEAQ. The CDR3 has 15 amino acids. The CDR3 loop is CASSRQGTMNTEAFF. CDR3 coding DNA: TGTGCCAGCAGCCGACAGGGAACAATGAACACTGAAGCTTTCTTT.

The V call is TRBV6-2 or TRBV6-3, the J call TRBJ2-3, with TRBD2 as a possible D gene (6 bases). Trimming left V 5 bases short and J 2 bases short, with 14 bases between. The CDR3 length is 15 residues. Germline V lookup: CDR1 MNHEY, CDR2 SVGEGT. The CDR3 here is CASSHGSSDTDTQYF. The DNA of the CDR3 is TGTGCCAGCAGTCACGGGTCTAGCGACACAGATACGCAGTATTTT.

V usage is TRBV7-9 and J usage is TRBJ1-2; D uncertain. CDR1 and CDR2 (germline): SEHNR, FQNEAQ (reference sequence). The CDR3 has 13 amino acids. Trimming pared 4 bases from V and 2 bases from J, leaving 8 bases between. The CDR3 spells CASSSQENYGYTF. In DNA form, the CDR3 reads TGTGCCAGCAGCTCCCAGGAAAACTATGGCTACACCTTC.

The chain is built from TRBV11-2 and TRBJ2-7, with a possible D match to TRBD2 (6 bases). The CDR3 contains 15 residues. V gave up 1 base and J gave up 0 bases, with 10 bases separating them. Germline CDR1 SGHAT, CDR2 FQNNGV. CDR3 DNA: TGTGCCAGCAGCTTAGGGCTAGCGATCTCCTACGAGCAGTACTTC. Translating gives CASSLGLAISYEQYF.

The rearrangement joins TRBV14 to TRBJ1-1; D gene ambiguous. V gave up 0 bases and J gave up 4 bases, with 9 bases separating them. Germline CDR1 reads SGHDN; CDR2 reads FVKESK. The CDR3 loop spans 14 amino acids. As DNA, the CDR3 is TGTGCCAGCAGCCAAGAACAGAGAACCACTGAAGCTTTCTTT. Its translation: CASSQEQRTTEAFF.

The rearrangement links TRBV19 to TRBJ2-7; 12 bases agree with TRBD2. Germline V gene lookup returns CDR1 LNHDA and CDR2 SQIVND (reference sequence). CDR3 length: 16 residues. After removal of 3 bases from V and 3 bases from J, the junction contained 6 bases not matched to a gene. In nucleotides, the CDR3 is TGTGCCAGTAGTATGACTAGCGGGAGCGGGGTCTACGAGCAGTACTTC. Protein sequence: CASSMTSGSGVYEQYF.

The chain carries TRBV14 and TRBJ2-1; TRBD1 might be the D (6 bases). Germline-derived CDR1 and CDR2 are SGHDN and FVKESK. Trimming stripped 0 bases from V and 0 bases from J, with 12 bases between. The CDR3 is 17 residues long. The CDR3 DNA sequence: TGTGCCAGCAGCCAAGATTTGGAAGGGGGCTCCTACAATGAGCAGTTCTTC. It is translated as CASSQDLEGGSYNEQFF. The variable domain in full, completed from reference TRBV14 and TRBJ2-1, reads EAGVTQFPSHSVIEKGQTVTLRCDPISGHDNLYWYRRVMGKEIKFLLHFVKESKQDESGMPNNRFLAERTGGTYSTLKVQPAELEDSGVYFCASSQDLEGGSYNEQFFGPGTRLTVL.

The chain has TRBV3-1 (or the pseudogene TRBV3-2) and TRBJ2-1, with 11 nucleotides matching TRBD2. The germline V gene encodes CDR1 LGHDT and CDR2 YNNKEL (reference sequence). V trimming: 2 bases; J trimming: 14 bases; junction bases outside the gene matches: 17. The CDR3 runs 17 residues. In nucleotides, the CDR3 is TGTGCCAGCAGCCAAATCAAGAACCAGGGACTAGCGGAATGGGAGTTCTTC. Protein product: CASSQIKNQGLAEWEFF.